These 11 T cell receptor beta chains share one sample of origin, sequenced in a study of CD8 T cells in Susac syndrome. When the RNA was reverse transcribed, random hexamers were used with an input of roughly 0.45 to 1 ug. Using its own MiXCR run on the immunoSEQ multiplex PCR reads, TCRdb lists one record per CDR3 protein. Altogether approximately 300,000 distinct CDR3 sequences are present, over 75% being singletons, with the ten largest covering around 0.21%. Sequenced sample: CD8+ T cells from PBMCs. Receptors were obtained from a human donor with multiple sclerosis.

The V call is TRBV29-1, the J call TRBJ2-3; maybe TRBD1 (6 bases). Germline lookup yields CDR1 SQVTM and CDR2 ANQGSEA. V was cut by 7 bases and J by 4 bases, with 9 bases left in between. The CDR3 totals 11 residues. The CDR3 loop reads CSGQGPDTQYF. As DNA, the CDR3 is TGCAGCGGCCAGGGGCCAGATACGCAGTATTTT.

The CDR3 loop is CASSPGRGHGNTIYF. CDR3 nucleotides: TGTGCCAGCAGCCCCGGCAGGGGGCATGGAAACACCATATATTTT. The chain employs TRBV7-9 and TRBJ1-3, with 8 bases identical to TRBD1. J was trimmed by 3 bases and V by 5 bases; bases with no gene match: 6. This CDR3 comprises 15 residues. CDR1 and CDR2 from the germline V gene are SEHNR and FQNEAQ (reference sequence).

This clonotype is a singleton in its sample. The gene calls are TRBV29-1 and TRBJ1-5; TRBD1 aligns across 7 bases. Germline V gene data show CDR1 as SQVTM and CDR2 as ANQGSEA. The CDR3 extends over 12 amino acids. Trimming took 4 bases from V and 7 from J; bases not matched to a gene: 4. This CDR3 reads CSVGQGQQPQHF. The DNA for the CDR3 is TGCAGCGTTGGACAGGGCCAACAGCCCCAGCATTTT. The complete variable domain, with remaining parts taken from reference TRBV29-1 and TRBJ1-5, reads SAVISQKPSRDICQRGTSLTIQCQVDSQVTMMFWYRQQPGQSLTLIATANQGSEATYESGFVIDKFPISRPNLTFSTLTVSNMSPEDSSIYLCSVGQGQQPQHFGDGTRLSIL.

The V call is TRBV9, the J call TRBJ2-5, with D maybe TRBD1 (5 bases). The length of the CDR3 is 13 residues. Trimming shortened V by 0 bases and J by 5 bases, and 8 bases separated the two germline ends. The germline CDR1 and CDR2 sequences are SGDLS and YYNGEE. The CDR3 DNA reads TGTGCCAGCAGCGTAGATTCAGGGGAGACCCAGTACTTC. Amino acids: CASSVDSGETQYF.

This clonotype was picked up one time. The chain employs TRBV24-1 and TRBJ1-5; weak D call: TRBD1 (6 bases). V was pared by 3 bases and J by 3 bases, with 8 bases between. CDR1 is KGHDR, CDR2 SFDVKD, per germline. CDR3 length: 14 residues. The CDR3 here is CATSDQGNNQPQHF. CDR3 DNA: TGTGCCACCAGTGATCAGGGGAACAATCAGCCCCAGCATTTT.

The J gene is TRBJ1-4, the V gene TRBV7-9, with a possible D match to TRBD1 (5 bases). V lost 5 bases and J 0 bases, leaving 7 bases between the germline ends. CDR1 and CDR2 from the germline V gene are SEHNR and FQNEAQ (reference sequence). This CDR3 region has 14 residues. The CDR3 DNA sequence: TGTGCCAGCAGCGAGGGGACAACTAATGAAAAACTGTTTTTT. It specifies CASSEGTTNEKLFF.

CDR3 sequence (DNA): TGTGCCAGCAGTTACCCCCCGGACGGTCCTCCCGAGCAGTACTTC. Translating it yields CASSYPPDGPPEQYF. The rearrangement links TRBV6-6 to TRBJ2-7; D unresolved. CDR1 and CDR2 (germline): MNHNY, SVGAGI (reference sequence). V was pared by 2 bases and J by 6 bases, with 17 bases between. The CDR3 contains 15 residues.

The chain links TRBV24-1 to TRBJ2-1; a possible D gene is TRBD1 (6 bases). Trimming took 6 bases from V and 0 from J, leaving 20 bases between them. The germline V gene encodes CDR1 KGHDR and CDR2 SFDVKD. The CDR3 spans 18 residues. The CDR3 here is CATSPMGETGSSYNEQFF. CDR3 DNA: TGTGCCACCAGTCCGATGGGCGAGACAGGTTCCTCCTACAATGAGCAGTTCTTC.

The chain links TRBV6-6 to TRBJ2-7; a possible D gene is TRBD1 (6 bases). In germline, CDR1 is MNHNY, CDR2 SVGAGI (reference sequence). V gave up 6 bases and J gave up 0 bases, with 15 bases separating them. The length of the CDR3 is 15 residues. CDR3 sequence: CASSLKGDGSYEQYF. CDR3 DNA: TGTGCCAGCAGCCTAAAGGGGGACGGCTCCTACGAGCAGTACTTC.

V is TRBV3-1 and J is TRBJ2-7, with D perhaps matching TRBD1 or TRBD2 (5 bases each). This CDR3 has 15 residues. The V end was cut by 4 bases, the J end by 6 bases, with 19 bases between. CDR1 LGHDT and CDR2 YNNKEL come from the germline V gene (reference sequence). The CDR3 sequence is CASSRDLVSLGEQYF. The CDR3 nucleotides are TGTGCCAGCAGCCGGGACCTCGTCTCACTCGGCGAGCAGTACTTC.

This clonotype was counted only a few times. The chain uses TRBV20-1 and TRBJ2-7, with 10 bases aligning to TRBD2. The CDR3 contains 14 residues. The V gene's germline CDR1 is DFQATT and CDR2 SNEGSKA (reference sequence). With 0 bases clipped from V and 7 bases from J, the junction kept 6 bases outside the gene matches. The CDR3 region is CSARDIAGGWEQYF. CDR3 coding DNA: TGCAGTGCTAGAGATATAGCGGGAGGTTGGGAGCAGTACTTC.